The 6 T cell receptor beta chains presented below share a single source sample, sequenced in a study of beta chain features in type 1 diabetes (dated by TCRdb to the late 2010s). The research as a whole found: Type 1 diabetes patients showed a moderate but significant shortening of TCRB CDR3 length in all four CD4+ subsets.

Library method: the immunoSEQ multiplex PCR assay. The High Capacity cDNA Reverse Transcription Kit was used to reverse transcribe all of the isolated RNA, meaning that expressed TCRB transcripts were what got sequenced. The table was pulled from immuneACCESS by TCRdb, which kept in-frame rearrangements only. Such tables lose some clones; where checked, under half of the loss comes from unresolved V genes, and the rest has no known cause. This sample comprises approximately 250,000 clones, roughly 17% of them detected only once. Of the sample, about 0.085% falls within the top ten clones. Their antigen targets remain unknown. Material for sequencing was naive CD4+ T cells from blood. Read against the paper, the sample's cell subset or site label means: true naive CD4+ T cells. Receptor source: a man aged 25-45 years with type 1 diabetes.

The table lists this clone with a few counts. The identical CDR3 is also encoded by other nucleotide sequences in the sample. The V and J genes are TRBV29-1 and TRBJ2-3, with D unclear. Germline V gene sequence: CDR1 SQVTM, CDR2 ANQGSEA. V lost 4 bases and J lost 2, with 10 bases in between. The CDR3 is 13 amino acids. The CDR3 DNA follows: TGCAGCGTTGGTGGGCGTACCACAGATACGCAGTATTTT. Its protein is CSVGGRTTDTQYF.

The chain uses TRBV18 and TRBJ2-6, with D unclear. Looked up from germline, CDR1 is KGHSH and CDR2 is LQKENI. The V gene lost 3 bases and the J gene lost 0 bases, with 12 bases spanning the gap. This CDR3 is 17 amino acids long. CDR3 protein: CASSPYQSLSGANVLTF. DNA for the CDR3: TGTGCCAGCTCACCGTACCAGTCCCTCTCTGGGGCCAACGTCCTGACTTTC.

With respect to this clone: The same CDR3 arises from other DNA sequences in this sample as well. The chain uses TRBV7-2 and TRBJ1-4; D unclear. With 4 bases removed from V and 4 bases from J, the gap between germline ends came to 4 bases. Germline CDR1 is SGHTA and CDR2 is FQGNSA. The CDR3 runs to 12 residues. CDR3 DNA: TGTGCCAGCAGCTCCCGTAATGAAAAACTGTTTTTT. Encoded protein: CASSSRNEKLFF.

This clone was recorded a few times. The rearrangement uses TRBV7-9 and TRBJ2-5; the D gene is possibly TRBD2 (6 bases). This CDR3 has 15 amino acids. Trimming shortened V by 6 bases and J by 7 bases, and 21 bases separated the two germline ends. Germline V gives CDR1 SEHNR, CDR2 FQNEAQ (reference sequence). The DNA for the CDR3 is TGTGCCAGCAGTCCCGGCTCCGGGACGCGGGGGACCCAGTACTTC. Amino acids: CASSPGSGTRGTQYF.

The sample holds a few counts of this clone. The CDR3 region is CSVEHRMVKETQYF. The CDR3 coding sequence is TGCAGCGTTGAACACAGGATGGTGAAAGAGACCCAGTACTTC. V usage is TRBV29-1 and J usage is TRBJ2-5; tentative D call: TRBD1 (5 bases). In germline, CDR1 is SQVTM, CDR2 ANQGSEA. The CDR3 totals 14 residues. Trimming took off 2 bases at V and 3 bases at J, with 13 bases between the two ends.

The DNA for the CDR3 is TGTGCCAGCAGCTTATTGAGACAGGGGGCGCGGTACGAGCAGTACTTC. Encoded protein: CASSLLRQGARYEQYF. The chain carries TRBV13 and TRBJ2-7, with TRBD1 matching over 10 bases. The length of the CDR3 is 16 residues. Germline values: CDR1 PRHDT, CDR2 FYEKMQ (reference sequence). The ends lost 2 bases at V and 4 bases at J; junction bases unmatched: 8.